This T cell receptor (beta chain) was retrieved from a study of control samples from healthy donors and cancer patients (dated by TCRdb to about 2020). Library prep was done by the immunoSEQ multiplex PCR assay. The table comes from immuneACCESS by way of TCRdb, which keeps in-frame sequences with V and J called. Part of the clones is missing from these tables; in studies checked, under half for an unresolved V gene and the rest for unknown reasons. Across this sample there are 45,000 to 60,000 clones, with around 95% seen only once. The top ten clonotypes cover approximately 4.3% of the sample. The CDR3, from cysteine to phenylalanine, totals 14 residues. The retained sequence is limited to the CDR3, 42 bases, with the frame set at the first base. Taken from the germline V gene (reference sequence), the CDR1 and CDR2 loops are LNHNV and YYDKDF. V is cut by 0 bases and J by 5 bases, and the space between the germline ends is 7 bases.

With regard to this clone: It lacks a known antigen. No much larger clonotype is one base removed from it; base qualities were not supplied.

The sequence is built from TRBV15 and TRBJ1-4; no D gene can be assigned with confidence. The sample was blood. This clonotype was obtained from a man under 40 in good health. The CDR3 corresponds to CATSRDLGNEKLFF. The sequenced DNA is TGTGCCACCAGCAGAGATCTGGGGAATGAAAAACTGTTTTTT.